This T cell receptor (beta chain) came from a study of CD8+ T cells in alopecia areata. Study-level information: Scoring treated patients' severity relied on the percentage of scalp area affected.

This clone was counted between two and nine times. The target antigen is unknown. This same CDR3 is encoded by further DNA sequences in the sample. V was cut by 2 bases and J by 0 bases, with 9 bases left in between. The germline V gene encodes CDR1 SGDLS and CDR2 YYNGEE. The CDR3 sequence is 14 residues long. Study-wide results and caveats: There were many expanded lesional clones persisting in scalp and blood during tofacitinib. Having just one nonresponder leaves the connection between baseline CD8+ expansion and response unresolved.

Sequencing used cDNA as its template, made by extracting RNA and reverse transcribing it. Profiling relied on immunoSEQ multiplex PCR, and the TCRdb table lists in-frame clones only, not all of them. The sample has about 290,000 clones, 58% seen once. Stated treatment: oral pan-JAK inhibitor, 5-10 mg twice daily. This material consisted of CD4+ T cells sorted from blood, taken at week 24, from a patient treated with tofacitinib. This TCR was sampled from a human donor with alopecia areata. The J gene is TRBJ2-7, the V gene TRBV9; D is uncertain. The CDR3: CASSVASSSYEQYF. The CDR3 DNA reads TGTGCCAGCAGCGTGGCCTCGAGCTCCTACGAGCAGTACTTC.